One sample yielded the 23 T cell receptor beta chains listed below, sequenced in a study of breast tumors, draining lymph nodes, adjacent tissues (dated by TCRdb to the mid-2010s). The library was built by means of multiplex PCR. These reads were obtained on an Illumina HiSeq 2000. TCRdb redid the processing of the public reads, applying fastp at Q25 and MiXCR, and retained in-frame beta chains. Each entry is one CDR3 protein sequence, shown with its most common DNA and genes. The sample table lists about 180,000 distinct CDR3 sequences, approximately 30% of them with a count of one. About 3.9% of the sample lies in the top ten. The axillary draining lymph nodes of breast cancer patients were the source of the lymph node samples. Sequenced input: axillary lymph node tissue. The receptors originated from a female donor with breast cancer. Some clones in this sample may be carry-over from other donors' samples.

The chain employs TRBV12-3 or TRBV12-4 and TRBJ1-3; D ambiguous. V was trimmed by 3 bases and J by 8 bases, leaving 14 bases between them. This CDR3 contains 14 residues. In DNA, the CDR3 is TGTGCCAGCAGTTTTGGGCCTTATGGCTACACCATATATTTT. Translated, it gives CASSFGPYGYTIYF.

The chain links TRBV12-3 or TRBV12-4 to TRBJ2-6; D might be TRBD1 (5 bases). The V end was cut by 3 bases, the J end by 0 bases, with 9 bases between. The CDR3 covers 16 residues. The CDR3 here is CASSLEGDSGANVLTF. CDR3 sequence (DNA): TGTGCCAGCAGTTTGGAAGGGGACTCTGGGGCCAACGTCCTGACTTTC.

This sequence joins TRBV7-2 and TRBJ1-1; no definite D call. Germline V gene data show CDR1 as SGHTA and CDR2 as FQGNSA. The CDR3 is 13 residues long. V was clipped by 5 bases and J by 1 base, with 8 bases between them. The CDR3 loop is CASSTRENTEAFF. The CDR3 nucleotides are TGTGCCAGCAGCACCCGGGAGAACACTGAAGCTTTCTTT.

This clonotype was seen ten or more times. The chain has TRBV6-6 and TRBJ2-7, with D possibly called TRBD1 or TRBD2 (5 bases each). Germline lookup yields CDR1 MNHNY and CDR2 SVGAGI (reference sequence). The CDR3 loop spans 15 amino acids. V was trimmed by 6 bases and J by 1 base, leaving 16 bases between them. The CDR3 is CASRLGRDGSYEQYF. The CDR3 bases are TGTGCCAGCAGGCTCGGTAGGGACGGTTCCTACGAGCAGTACTTC.

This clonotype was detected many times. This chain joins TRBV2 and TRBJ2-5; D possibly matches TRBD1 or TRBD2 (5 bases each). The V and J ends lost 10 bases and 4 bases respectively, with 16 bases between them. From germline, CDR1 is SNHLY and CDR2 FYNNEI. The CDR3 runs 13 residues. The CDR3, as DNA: TGTGCCACACTATTCAGAGGGGTAGAGACCCAGTACTTC. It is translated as CATLFRGVETQYF.

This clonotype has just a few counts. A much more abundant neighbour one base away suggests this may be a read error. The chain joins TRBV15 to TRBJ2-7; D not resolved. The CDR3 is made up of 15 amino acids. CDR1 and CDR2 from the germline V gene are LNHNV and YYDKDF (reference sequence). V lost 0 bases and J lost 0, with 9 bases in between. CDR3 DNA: TGTGCCACCAGCAGAGATGATACTAACTCCTACGAGCAGTACTTC. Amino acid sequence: CATSRDDTNSYEQYF.

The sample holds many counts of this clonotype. CDR3 in DNA: TGTGCCAGCAGCGTAGGATCATCACCGGTCGCGGGAAATGAGCAGTTCTTC. Protein sequence: CASSVGSSPVAGNEQFF. This sequence joins TRBV9 and TRBJ2-1; D perhaps matches TRBD2 (6 bases). V lost 0 bases and J lost 7, with 20 bases in between. The CDR3 is 17 residues long. Germline V gene sequence: CDR1 SGDLS, CDR2 YYNGEE.

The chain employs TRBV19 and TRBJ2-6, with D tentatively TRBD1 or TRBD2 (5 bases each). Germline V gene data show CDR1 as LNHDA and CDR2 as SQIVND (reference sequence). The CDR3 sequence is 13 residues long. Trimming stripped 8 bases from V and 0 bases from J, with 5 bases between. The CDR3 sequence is CASGTSGANVLTF. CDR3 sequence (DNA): TGTGCCAGTGGGACCTCTGGGGCCAACGTCCTGACTTTC. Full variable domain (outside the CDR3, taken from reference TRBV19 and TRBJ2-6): DGGITQSPKYLFRKEGQNVTLSCEQNLNHDAMYWYRQDPGQGLRLIYYSQIVNDFQKGDIAEGYSVSREKKESFPLTVTSAQKNPTAFYLCASGTSGANVLTFGAGSRLTVL.

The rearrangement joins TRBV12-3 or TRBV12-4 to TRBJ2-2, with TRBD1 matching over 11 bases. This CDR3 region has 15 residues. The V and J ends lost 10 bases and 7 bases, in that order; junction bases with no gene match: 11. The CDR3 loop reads CATHTDRGRVGELFF. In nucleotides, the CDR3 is TGTGCCACCCACACGGACAGGGGGCGAGTCGGGGAGCTGTTTTTT.

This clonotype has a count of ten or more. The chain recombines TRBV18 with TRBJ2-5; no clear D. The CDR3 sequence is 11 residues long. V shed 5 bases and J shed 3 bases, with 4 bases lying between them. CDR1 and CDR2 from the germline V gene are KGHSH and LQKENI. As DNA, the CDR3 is TGTGCCAGCTCAAAGGAAGAGACCCAGTACTTC. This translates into CASSKEETQYF.

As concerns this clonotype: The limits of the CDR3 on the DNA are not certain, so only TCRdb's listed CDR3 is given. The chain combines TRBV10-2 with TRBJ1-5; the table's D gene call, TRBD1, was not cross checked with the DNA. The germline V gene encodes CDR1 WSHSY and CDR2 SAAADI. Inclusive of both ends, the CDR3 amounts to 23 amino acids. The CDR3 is CATSNQEFPYEQYFGPMSQPQHF.

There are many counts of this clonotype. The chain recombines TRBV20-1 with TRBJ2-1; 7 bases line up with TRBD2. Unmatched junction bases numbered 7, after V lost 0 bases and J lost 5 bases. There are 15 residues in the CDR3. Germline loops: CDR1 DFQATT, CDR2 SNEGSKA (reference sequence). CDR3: CSARDQPSGNNEQFF. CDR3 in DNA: TGCAGTGCTAGAGATCAGCCTAGCGGCAACAATGAGCAGTTCTTC.

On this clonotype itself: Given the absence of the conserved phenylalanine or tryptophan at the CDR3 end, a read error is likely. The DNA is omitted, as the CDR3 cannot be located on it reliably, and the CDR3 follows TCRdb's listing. Here the CDR3 reads CASSLRFPSGSGAPTMSSE. The V call is TRBV12-3 or TRBV12-4, the J call TRBJ2-1; no check of the table's D call, TRBD2, against the DNA was made. The CDR3 has 19 residues if both end residues are counted.

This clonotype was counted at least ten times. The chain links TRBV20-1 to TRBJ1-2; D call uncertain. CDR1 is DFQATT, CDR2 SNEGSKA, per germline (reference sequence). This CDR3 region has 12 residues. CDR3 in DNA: TGCACCCCGTGGGTCGCTAACTATGGCTACACCTTC. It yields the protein CTPWVANYGYTF.

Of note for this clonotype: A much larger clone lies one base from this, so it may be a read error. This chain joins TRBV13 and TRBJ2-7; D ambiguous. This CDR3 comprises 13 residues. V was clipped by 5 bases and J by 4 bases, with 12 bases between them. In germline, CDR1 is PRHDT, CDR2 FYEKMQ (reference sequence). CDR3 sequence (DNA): TGTGCCAGCAGCCAGCGACTCCAATACGAGCAGTACTTC. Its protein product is CASSQRLQYEQYF.

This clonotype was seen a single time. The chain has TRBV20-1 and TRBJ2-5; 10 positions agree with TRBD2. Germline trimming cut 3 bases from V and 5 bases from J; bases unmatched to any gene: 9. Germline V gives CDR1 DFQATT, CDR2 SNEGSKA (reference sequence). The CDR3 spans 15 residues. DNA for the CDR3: TGCAGTGCTAGTAGCGGGGGGAACACCGGGGAGACCCAGTACTTC. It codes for CSASSGGNTGETQYF.

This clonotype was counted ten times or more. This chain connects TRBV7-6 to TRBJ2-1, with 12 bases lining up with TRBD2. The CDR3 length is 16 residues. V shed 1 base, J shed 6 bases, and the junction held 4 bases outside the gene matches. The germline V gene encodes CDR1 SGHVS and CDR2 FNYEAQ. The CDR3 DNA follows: TGTGCCAGCAGCTTAGTACGGACTAGCGGGGTCAATGAGCAGTTCTTC. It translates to CASSLVRTSGVNEQFF.

The CDR3 sequence is CASSQDGELFF. In DNA, the CDR3 is TGCGCCAGCAGCCAAGATGGGGAGCTGTTTTTT. J is TRBJ2-2 and V is TRBV4-1; D is uncertain. Germline lookup yields CDR1 MGHRA and CDR2 YSYEKL. Trimming removed 0 bases at V and 8 bases at J, with 1 base between. This CDR3 comprises 11 residues.

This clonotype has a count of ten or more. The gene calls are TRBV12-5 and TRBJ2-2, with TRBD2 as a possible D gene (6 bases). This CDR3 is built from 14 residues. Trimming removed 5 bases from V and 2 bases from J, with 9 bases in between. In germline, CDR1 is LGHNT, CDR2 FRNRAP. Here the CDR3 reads CASGPGTNTGELFF. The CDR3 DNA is TGTGCTAGTGGTCCCGGGACTAACACCGGGGAGCTGTTTTTT.

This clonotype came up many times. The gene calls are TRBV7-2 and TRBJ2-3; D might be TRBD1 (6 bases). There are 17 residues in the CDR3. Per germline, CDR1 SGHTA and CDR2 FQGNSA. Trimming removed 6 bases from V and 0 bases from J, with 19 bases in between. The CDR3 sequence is CASSPLTGFPSTDTQYF. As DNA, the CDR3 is TGTGCCAGCAGTCCACTCACAGGGTTTCCAAGCACAGATACGCAGTATTTT. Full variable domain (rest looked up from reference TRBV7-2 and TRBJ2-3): GAGVSQSPSNKVTEKGKDVELRCDPISGHTALYWYRQSLGQGLEFLIYFQGNSAPDKSGLPSDRFSAERTGGSVSTLTIQRTQQEDSAVYLCASSPLTGFPSTDTQYFGPGTRLTVL.

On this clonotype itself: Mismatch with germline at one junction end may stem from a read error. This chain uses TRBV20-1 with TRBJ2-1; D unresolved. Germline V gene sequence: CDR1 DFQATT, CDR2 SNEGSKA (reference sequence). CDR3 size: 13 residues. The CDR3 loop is CSASNPYSNELFF. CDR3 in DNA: TGCAGTGCTAGTAATCCTTATAGCAATGAGCTGTTCTTC.

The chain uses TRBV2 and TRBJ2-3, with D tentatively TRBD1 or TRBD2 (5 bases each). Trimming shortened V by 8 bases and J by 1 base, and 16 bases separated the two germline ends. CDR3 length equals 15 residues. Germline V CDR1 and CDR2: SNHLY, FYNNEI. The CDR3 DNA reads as TGTGCCAGCCCGCTTCGAGGGGATGGCACAGATACGCAGTATTTT. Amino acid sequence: CASPLRGDGTDTQYF.

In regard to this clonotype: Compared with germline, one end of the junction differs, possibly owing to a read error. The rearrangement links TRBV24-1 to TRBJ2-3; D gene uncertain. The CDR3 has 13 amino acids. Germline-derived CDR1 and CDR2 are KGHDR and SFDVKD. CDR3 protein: CATSDLPGGTQYF. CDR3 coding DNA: TGTGCCACCAGTGATTTGCCAGGTGGTACGCAGTATTTC.